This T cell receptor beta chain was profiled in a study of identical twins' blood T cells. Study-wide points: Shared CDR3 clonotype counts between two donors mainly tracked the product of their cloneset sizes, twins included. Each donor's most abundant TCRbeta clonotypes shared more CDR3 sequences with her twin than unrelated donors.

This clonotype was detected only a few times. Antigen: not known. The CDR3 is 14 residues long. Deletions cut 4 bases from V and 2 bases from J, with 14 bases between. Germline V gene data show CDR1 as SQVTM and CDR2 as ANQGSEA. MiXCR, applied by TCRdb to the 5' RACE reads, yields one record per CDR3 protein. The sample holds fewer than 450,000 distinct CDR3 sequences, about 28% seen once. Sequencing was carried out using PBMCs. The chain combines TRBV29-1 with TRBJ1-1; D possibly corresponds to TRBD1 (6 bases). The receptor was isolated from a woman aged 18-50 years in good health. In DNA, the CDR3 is TGCAGCGTTGGGCGTACAGGGATTAACACTGAAGCTTTCTTT. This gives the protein CSVGRTGINTEAFF. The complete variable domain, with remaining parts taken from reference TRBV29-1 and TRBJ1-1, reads SAVISQKPSRDICQRGTSLTIQCQVDSQVTMMFWYRQQPGQSLTLIATANQGSEATYESGFVIDKFPISRPNLTFSTLTVSNMSPEDSSIYLCSVGRTGINTEAFFGQGTRLTVV.